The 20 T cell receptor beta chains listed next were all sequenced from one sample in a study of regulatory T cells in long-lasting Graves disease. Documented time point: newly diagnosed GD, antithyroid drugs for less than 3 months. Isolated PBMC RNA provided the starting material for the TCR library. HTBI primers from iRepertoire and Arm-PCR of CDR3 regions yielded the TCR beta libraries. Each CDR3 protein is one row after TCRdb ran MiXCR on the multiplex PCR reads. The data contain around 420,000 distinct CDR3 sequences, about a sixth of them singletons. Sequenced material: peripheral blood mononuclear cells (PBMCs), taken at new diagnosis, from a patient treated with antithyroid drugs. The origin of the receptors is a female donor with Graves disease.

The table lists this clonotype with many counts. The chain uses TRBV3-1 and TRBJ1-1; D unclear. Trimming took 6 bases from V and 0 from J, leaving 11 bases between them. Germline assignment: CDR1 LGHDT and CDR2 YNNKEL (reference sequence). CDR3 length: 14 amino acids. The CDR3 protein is CASSQPGMNTEAFF. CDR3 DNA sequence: TGTGCCAGCAGTCAGCCCGGTATGAACACTGAAGCTTTCTTT. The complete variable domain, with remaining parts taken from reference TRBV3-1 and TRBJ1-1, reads DTAVSQTPKYLVTQMGNDKSIKCEQNLGHDTMYWYKQDSKKFLKIMFSYNNKELIINETVPNRFSPKSPDKAHLNLHINSLELGDSAVYFCASSQPGMNTEAFFGQGTRLTVV.

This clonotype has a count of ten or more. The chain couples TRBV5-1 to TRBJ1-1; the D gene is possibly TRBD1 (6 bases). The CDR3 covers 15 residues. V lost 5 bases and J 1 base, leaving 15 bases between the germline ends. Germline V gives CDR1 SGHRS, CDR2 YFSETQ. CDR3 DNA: TGCGCCAGCAGTATAAGGGCAGGGGCGAACACTGAAGCTTTCTTT. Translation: CASSIRAGANTEAFF.

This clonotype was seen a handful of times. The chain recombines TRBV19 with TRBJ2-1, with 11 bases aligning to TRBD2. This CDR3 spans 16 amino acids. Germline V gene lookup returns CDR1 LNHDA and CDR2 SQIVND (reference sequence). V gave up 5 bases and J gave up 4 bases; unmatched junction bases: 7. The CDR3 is CASSREGLADYNEQFF. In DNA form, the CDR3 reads TGTGCCAGTAGTCGGGAGGGACTAGCGGATTACAATGAGCAGTTCTTC.

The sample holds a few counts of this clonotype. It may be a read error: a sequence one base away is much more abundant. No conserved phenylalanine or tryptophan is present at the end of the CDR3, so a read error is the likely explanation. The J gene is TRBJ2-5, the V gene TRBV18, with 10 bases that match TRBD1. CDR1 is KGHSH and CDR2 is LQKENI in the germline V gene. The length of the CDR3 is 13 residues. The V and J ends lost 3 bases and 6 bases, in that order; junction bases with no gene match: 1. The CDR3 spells CASSPGQGQTQYS. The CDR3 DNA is TGTGCCAGCTCACCGGGACAGGGGCAGACCCAGTACTCC.

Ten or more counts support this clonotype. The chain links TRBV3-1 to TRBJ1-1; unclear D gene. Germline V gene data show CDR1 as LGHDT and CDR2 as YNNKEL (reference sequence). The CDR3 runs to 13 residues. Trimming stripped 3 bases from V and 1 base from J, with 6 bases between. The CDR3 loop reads CASSHAGNTEAFF. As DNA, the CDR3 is TGTGCCAGCAGCCATGCAGGGAACACTGAAGCTTTCTTT.

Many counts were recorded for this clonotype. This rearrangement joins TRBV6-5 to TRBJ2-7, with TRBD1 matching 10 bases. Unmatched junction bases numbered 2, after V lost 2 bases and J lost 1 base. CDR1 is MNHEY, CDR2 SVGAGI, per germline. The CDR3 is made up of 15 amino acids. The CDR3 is CASSYRTGGSYEQYF. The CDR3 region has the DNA TGTGCCAGCAGTTACCGGACAGGGGGGTCCTACGAGCAGTACTTC.

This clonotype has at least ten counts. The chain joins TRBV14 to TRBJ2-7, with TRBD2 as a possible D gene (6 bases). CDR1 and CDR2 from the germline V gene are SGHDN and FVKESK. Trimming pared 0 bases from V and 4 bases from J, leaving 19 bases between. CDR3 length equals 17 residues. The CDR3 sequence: CASSQDSGRRARYEQYF. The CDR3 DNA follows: TGTGCCAGCAGCCAAGATTCGGGTAGGAGGGCGCGGTACGAGCAGTACTTC.

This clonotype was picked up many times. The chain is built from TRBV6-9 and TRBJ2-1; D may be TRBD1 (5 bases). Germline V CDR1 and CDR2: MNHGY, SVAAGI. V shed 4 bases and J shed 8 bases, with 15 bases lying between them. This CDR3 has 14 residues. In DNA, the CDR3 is TGTGCCAGCAGTTTAGGACAAGCCTCCCATGAGCAGTTCTTC. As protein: CASSLGQASHEQFF.

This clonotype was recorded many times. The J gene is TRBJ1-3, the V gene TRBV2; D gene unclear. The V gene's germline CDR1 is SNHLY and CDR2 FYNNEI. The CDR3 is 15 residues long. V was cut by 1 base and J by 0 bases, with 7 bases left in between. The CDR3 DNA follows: TGTGCCAGCAGTGAAGACGCCAACTCTGGAAACACCATATATTTT. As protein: CASSEDANSGNTIYF. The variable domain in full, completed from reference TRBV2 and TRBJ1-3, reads EPEVTQTPSHQVTQMGQEVILRCVPISNHLYFYWYRQILGQKVEFLVSFYNNEISEKSEIFDDQFSVERPDGSNFTLKIRSTKLEDSAMYFCASSEDANSGNTIYFGEGSWLTVV.

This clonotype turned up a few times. The CDR3 protein is CASSQGLAGIGDTQYF. The CDR3 nucleotides read TGCGCCAGCAGCCAGGGACTAGCGGGGATCGGAGATACGCAGTATTTT. This rearrangement joins TRBV4-3 to TRBJ2-3; 13 bases are a match to TRBD2. Germline V lookup: CDR1 LGHNA, CDR2 YSLEER. Losses at the gene ends were 3 bases for V and 5 bases for J; bases not matched to a gene: 5. The CDR3 contains 16 residues.

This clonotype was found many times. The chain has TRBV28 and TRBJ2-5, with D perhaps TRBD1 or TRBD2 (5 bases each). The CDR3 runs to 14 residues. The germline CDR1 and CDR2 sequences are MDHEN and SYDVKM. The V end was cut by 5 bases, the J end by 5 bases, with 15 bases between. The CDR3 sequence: CASSQSGTVETQYF. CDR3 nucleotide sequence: TGTGCCAGCAGTCAATCCGGGACGGTGGAGACCCAGTACTTC.

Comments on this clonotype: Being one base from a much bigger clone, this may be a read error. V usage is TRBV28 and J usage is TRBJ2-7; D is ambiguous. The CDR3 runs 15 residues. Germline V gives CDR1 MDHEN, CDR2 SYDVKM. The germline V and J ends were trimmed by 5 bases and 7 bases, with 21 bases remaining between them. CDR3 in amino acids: CASSPWVVSYNEQYF. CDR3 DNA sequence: TGTGCCAGCAGTCCTTGGGTGGTCTCCTACAATGAGCAGTACTTC.

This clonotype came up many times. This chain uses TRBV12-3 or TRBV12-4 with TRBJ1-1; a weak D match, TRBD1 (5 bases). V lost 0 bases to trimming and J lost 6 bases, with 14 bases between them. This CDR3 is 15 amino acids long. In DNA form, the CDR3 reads TGTGCCAGCAGTTTAGCCTTAGACATGGGGGCTGAAGCTTTCTTT. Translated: CASSLALDMGAEAFF.

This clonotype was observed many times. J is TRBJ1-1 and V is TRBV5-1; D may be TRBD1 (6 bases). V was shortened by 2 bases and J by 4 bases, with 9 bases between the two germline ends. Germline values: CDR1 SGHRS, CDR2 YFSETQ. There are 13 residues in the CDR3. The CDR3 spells CASSFRQATEAFF. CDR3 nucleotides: TGCGCCAGCAGCTTTAGACAGGCCACTGAAGCTTTCTTT.

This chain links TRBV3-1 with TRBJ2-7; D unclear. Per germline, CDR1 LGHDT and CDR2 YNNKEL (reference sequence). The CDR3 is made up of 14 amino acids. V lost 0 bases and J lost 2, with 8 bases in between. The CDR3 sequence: CASSQDPATYEQYF. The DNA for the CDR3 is TGTGCCAGCAGCCAAGATCCAGCAACCTACGAGCAGTACTTC.

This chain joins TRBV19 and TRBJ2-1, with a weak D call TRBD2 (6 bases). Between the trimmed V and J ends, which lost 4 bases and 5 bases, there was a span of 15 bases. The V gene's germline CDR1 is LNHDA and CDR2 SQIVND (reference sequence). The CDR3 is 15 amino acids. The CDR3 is CASSSQLARDNEQFF. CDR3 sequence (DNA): TGTGCCAGTAGTAGCCAACTAGCCCGCGACAATGAGCAGTTCTTC.

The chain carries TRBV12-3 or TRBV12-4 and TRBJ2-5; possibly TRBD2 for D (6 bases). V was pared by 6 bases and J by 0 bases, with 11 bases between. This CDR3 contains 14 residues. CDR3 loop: CASSHSSDQETQYF. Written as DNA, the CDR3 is TGTGCCAGCAGCCATTCTAGCGACCAAGAGACCCAGTACTTC.

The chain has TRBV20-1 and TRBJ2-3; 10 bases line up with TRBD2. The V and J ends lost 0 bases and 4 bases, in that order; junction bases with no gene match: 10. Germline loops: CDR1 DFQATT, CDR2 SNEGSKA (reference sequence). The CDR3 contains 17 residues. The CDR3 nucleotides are TGCAGTGCTAGAGATAGGGCTAGCGGGAGTATCGCAGATACGCAGTATTTT. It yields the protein CSARDRASGSIADTQYF.

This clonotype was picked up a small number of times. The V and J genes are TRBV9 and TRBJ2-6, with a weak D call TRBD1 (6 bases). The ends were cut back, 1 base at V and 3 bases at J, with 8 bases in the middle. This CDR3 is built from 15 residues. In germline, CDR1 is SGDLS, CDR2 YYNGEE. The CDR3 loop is CASSVTGSGANVLTF. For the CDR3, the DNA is TGTGCCAGCAGCGTAACAGGGAGTGGGGCCAACGTCCTGACTTTC. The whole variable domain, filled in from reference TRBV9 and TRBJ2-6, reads DSGVTQTPKHLITATGQRVTLRCSPRSGDLSVYWYQQSLDQGLQFLIQYYNGEERAKGNILERFSAQQFPDLHSELNLSSLELGDSALYFCASSVTGSGANVLTFGAGSRLTVL.

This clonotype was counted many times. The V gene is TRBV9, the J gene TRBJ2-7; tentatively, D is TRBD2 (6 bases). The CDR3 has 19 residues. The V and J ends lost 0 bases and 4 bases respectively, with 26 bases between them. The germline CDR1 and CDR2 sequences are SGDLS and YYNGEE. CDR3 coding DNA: TGTGCCAGCAGCGTAGCGGTTCTACCAGTCGGGTCCGGGGGTTACGAGCAGTACTTC. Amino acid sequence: CASSVAVLPVGSGGYEQYF.